Listed below are T cell receptor beta chains from one sample, sequenced in a study of regulatory T cells in long-lasting Graves disease. From the multiplex PCR reads, TCRdb called clonotypes with MiXCR, one entry per CDR3 protein. The profile shows 400,000 to 500,000 distinct CDR3 sequences, about 15% of them singletons. The same data also went into a second study, on T cells in Graves' hyperthyroidism and ophthalmopathy.

Sequenced material: peripheral blood mononuclear cells (PBMCs), taken at new diagnosis, from a patient treated with antithyroid drugs. These receptors came from a woman between 50 and 59 years old with Graves disease. CDR3s leave out the opening cysteine and the closing phenylalanine or tryptophan.

v_gene	j_gene	len	CDR3aa
TRBV11-2	TRBJ2-1	11	ASSLGSYNEQF
TRBV20-1	TRBJ2-2	14	SARAYSGMNTGELF
TRBV12-3/TRBV12-4	TRBJ2-7	13	ASSLGLAEVYEQY
TRBV29-1	TRBJ2-3	14	SVESVDRIPTDTQY
TRBV9	TRBJ2-1	14	ASGPPSGRPYNEQF
TRBV19	TRBJ2-5	12	ASSIGGVGETQY
TRBV7-2	TRBJ2-5	13	ASSTTSGTEETQY
TRBV9	TRBJ2-7	14	ASSPRTDLYHYEQY
TRBV6-2/TRBV6-3	TRBJ2-7	13	ASSWSRAPVYEQY
TRBV7-9	TRBJ2-3	15	ASSARLADISTDTQY
TRBV9	TRBJ1-3	13	ASSVGETGSNTIY
TRBV28	TRBJ2-5	12	ASSLSARQETQY
TRBV28	TRBJ1-5	13	ASSSGQDTNQPQH
TRBV7-9	TRBJ2-1	18	ASSFPRGLDPISSYNEQF
TRBV12-3/TRBV12-4	TRBJ2-7	10	ASSTQGYEQY
TRBV12-3/TRBV12-4	TRBJ2-2	12	AQQREGGTGELF
TRBV6-2/TRBV6-3	TRBJ2-4	12	ASSEGHRVNIQY
TRBV24-1	TRBJ1-1	13	ATSDSRGGGTEAF
TRBV7-9	TRBJ2-1	16	ASSSGRASGRSGNEQF
TRBV6-1	TRBJ1-1	10	AHRGMNTEAF
TRBV7-8	TRBJ2-1	15	ASSLERDRAPYNEQF
TRBV25-1	TRBJ1-4	12	ASSEAKANEKLF
TRBV11-2	TRBJ2-1	11	ASSLTTSGTQF
TRBV4-1	TRBJ1-1	11	ASSQELRTEAF
TRBV27	TRBJ2-2	14	ASRPTGGFGTGELF
TRBV12-3/TRBV12-4	TRBJ1-5	13	ASSPLGTENQPQH
TRBV6-2/TRBV6-3	TRBJ2-7	15	ASSYSTYRVSAYEQY
TRBV10-3	TRBJ1-6	13	AISEGGTENSPLH
TRBV28	TRBJ2-7	16	ASSFDDTGKTPVYEQY
TRBV5-4	TRBJ2-1	15	ASSLGLAGLGYNEQF
TRBV28	TRBJ2-7	12	ASTKPSSLYEQY
TRBV20-1	TRBJ2-7	13	SARDGRGRLYEQY
TRBV11-2	TRBJ2-5	12	ASSLDTLGETQY
TRBV3-1	TRBJ2-3	14	ASSHGRDYHTDTQY
TRBV27	TRBJ2-4	13	ASSSQGSPLNIQY
TRBV9	TRBJ1-1	12	ASSVRADNTEAF
TRBV3-1	TRBJ1-5	12	ASSQFNSNQPQH
TRBV28	TRBJ2-1	13	ASEGGGDSYNEQF
TRBV2	TRBJ1-4	12	ASSAGATNEKLF
TRBV5-1	TRBJ2-7	11	ASSLEGFDEQY
TRBV5-1	TRBJ2-7	16	ASSLEASGPANPYEQY
TRBV11-2	TRBJ2-2	10	ASRPNTGELF
TRBV5-6	TRBJ2-3	14	ASSLGWGSSTDTQY
TRBV6-1	TRBJ2-7	12	ATRYVDGPYEQY
TRBV7-6	TRBJ1-6	14	ASSLAVGGTNSPLH
TRBV2	TRBJ2-2	13	ASMLTGAGTGELF
TRBV6-2/TRBV6-3	TRBJ2-1	13	ASSPPTGSYNEQF
TRBV2	TRBJ2-7	13	ASKVAGAPSYEQY
TRBV19	TRBJ2-6	14	ASSTGTGTGANVLT
TRBV12-3/TRBV12-4	TRBJ1-4	12	ASRDTATNEKLF